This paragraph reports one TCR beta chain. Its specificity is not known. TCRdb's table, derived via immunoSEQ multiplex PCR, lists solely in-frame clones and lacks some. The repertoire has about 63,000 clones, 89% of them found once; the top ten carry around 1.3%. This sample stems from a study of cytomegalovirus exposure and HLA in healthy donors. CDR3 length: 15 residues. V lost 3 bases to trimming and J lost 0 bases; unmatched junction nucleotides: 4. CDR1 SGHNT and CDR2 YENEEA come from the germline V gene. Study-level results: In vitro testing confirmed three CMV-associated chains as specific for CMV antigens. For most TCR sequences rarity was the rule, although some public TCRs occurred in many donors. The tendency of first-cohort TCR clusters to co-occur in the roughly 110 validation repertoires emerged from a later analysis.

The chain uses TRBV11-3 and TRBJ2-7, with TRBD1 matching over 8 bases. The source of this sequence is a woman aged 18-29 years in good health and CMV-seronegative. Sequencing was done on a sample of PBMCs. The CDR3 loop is CASSFGQGLSYEQYF. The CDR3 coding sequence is TGTGCCAGCAGCTTCGGACAGGGCCTCTCCTACGAGCAGTACTTC.